A single sample is the source of the 7 T cell receptor beta chains below, sequenced in a study of radiotherapy plus CTLA-4 blockade in lung cancer (dated by TCRdb to 2017 to 2018). Library method: the immunoSEQ multiplex PCR assay. TCRdb re-hosts the immuneACCESS table, in-frame sequences only. Its copies lack some clones; in the studies checked, an unresolved V gene accounts for under half of them, and the cause for the rest is not known. The sample data list 35,000 or so clones, and approximately 85% of these were observed just once. Of the sample, 5.5% to 7% is held by the ten largest clones. Sequenced material: peripheral blood, taken from a patient treated with radiotherapy plus ipilimumab. These receptors all stem from a human donor with non-small cell lung cancer who had stable disease on radiotherapy plus ipilimumab.

This chain's CDR3 is CASSLGGTHNEKLFF. The CDR3 DNA sequence: TGTGCCAGCAGCTTAGGCGGGACTCATAATGAAAAACTGTTTTTT. V usage is TRBV7-9 and J usage is TRBJ1-4; a possible D gene is TRBD1 (5 bases). Germline CDR1 SEHNR, CDR2 FQNEAQ (reference sequence). V lost 1 base, J lost 4 bases, and 10 bases lay in between. The CDR3 extends over 15 amino acids. Drawing the rest from reference TRBV7-9 and TRBJ1-4, the complete variable domain is DTGVSQNPRHKITKRGQNVTFRCDPISEHNRLYWYRQTLGQGPEFLTYFQNEAQLEKSRLLSDRFSAERPKGSFSTLEIQRTEQGDSAMYLCASSLGGTHNEKLFFGSGTQLSVL.

This clone has only one observation. The CDR3 region is CASRTGTYNEQFF. The CDR3 DNA reads as TGCGCCAGCAGGACGGGGACTTACAATGAGCAGTTCTTC. The chain employs TRBV10-2 and TRBJ2-1; a weak D match, TRBD2 (6 bases). Trimming pared 6 bases from V and 4 bases from J, leaving 10 bases between. From germline, CDR1 is WSHSY and CDR2 SAAADI. This CDR3 has 13 amino acids.

The chain links TRBV10-1 to TRBJ1-1, with TRBD1 matching over 9 bases. The CDR3 has 15 amino acids. Germline CDR1 and CDR2: WNHNN and SYGVQD (reference sequence). Trimming cost V 3 bases and J 3 bases; bases outside gene matches: 5. The CDR3 loop is CASSEQGARDTEAFF. In DNA form, the CDR3 reads TGCGCCAGCAGTGAACAGGGGGCCCGAGACACTGAAGCTTTCTTT.

V gene TRBV9 combines with J gene TRBJ2-3; the D gene is possibly TRBD1 (5 bases). The CDR3 is made up of 15 amino acids. CDR1 and CDR2 (germline): SGDLS, YYNGEE. V gave up 4 bases and J gave up 1 base, with 13 bases separating them. The CDR3 is CASSTPPTGTDTQYF. The CDR3 DNA sequence: TGTGCCAGCAGCACTCCCCCGACAGGCACAGATACGCAGTATTTT.

This clone was seen only a few times. The chain combines TRBV7-9 with TRBJ2-2; maybe TRBD1 (6 bases). The V gene lost 0 bases and the J gene lost 6 bases, with 17 bases spanning the gap. The CDR3 totals 17 residues. CDR1 and CDR2 (germline): SEHNR, FQNEAQ (reference sequence). For the CDR3, the DNA is TGTGCCAGCAGCTTAGCGCAGTATGTAGGGGGAGCCGGGGAGCTGTTTTTT. Its protein is CASSLAQYVGGAGELFF.

The chain recombines TRBV5-6 with TRBJ2-1; 9 bases map to TRBD1. CDR3 size: 14 residues. V lost 3 bases and J lost 7; bases outside the gene matches: 5. CDR1 and CDR2 from the germline V gene are SGHDT and YYEEEE. The CDR3 spells CASSSGTGMNEQFF. CDR3 bases: TGTGCCAGCAGCTCCGGGACAGGGATGAATGAGCAGTTCTTC.

This chain connects TRBV5-4 to TRBJ2-3; 9 bases line up with TRBD2. This CDR3 spans 17 amino acids. Germline V CDR1 and CDR2: SGHNT, YYREEE (reference sequence). The V gene end was trimmed by 2 bases and the J gene end by 2 bases; junction bases not matched to a gene: 9. The chain's CDR3 is CASSLILAGSSTDTQYF. In DNA, the CDR3 is TGTGCCAGCAGCTTAATACTAGCGGGCAGTTCCACAGATACGCAGTATTTT.